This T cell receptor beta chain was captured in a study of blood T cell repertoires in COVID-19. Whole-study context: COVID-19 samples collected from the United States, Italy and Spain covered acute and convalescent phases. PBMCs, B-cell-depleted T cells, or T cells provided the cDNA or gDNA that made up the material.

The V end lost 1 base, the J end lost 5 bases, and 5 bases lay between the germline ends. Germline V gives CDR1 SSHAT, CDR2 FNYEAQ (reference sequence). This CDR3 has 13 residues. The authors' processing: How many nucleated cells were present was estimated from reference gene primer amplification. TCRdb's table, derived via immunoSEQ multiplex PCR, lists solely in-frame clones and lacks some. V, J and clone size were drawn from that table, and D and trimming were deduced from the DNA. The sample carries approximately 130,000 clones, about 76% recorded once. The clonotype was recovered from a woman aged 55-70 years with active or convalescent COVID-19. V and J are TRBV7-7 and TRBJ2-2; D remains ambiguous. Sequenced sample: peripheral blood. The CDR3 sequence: CASSLDRTGELFF. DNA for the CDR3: TGTGCCAGCAGCTTAGACCGGACCGGGGAGCTGTTTTTT.